The rows below give T cell receptor beta chains drawn from one sample of a study of vaccination effects on CD4 cells after COVID-19. The data were produced by immunoSEQ multiplex PCR, yet TCRdb's version contains in-frame clones alone and is incomplete. The table lists 55,000 to 80,000 clones, under 90% of them singletons. Their antigen targets remain unknown. Sequencing used CD4+ T cells from PBMCs cultured with SARS-CoV-2 spike peptides, obtained before COVID-19 vaccination. The receptors were sampled from a human donor who received a COVID-19 vaccine. Both conserved end residues are part of each CDR3. The D gene is left open where the match is weak. Some rows have no size entry. The others give once, few or many, or a class for an expanded clone.

abundance	v_gene	j_gene	d_gene	CDR3aa	CDR3nt
-	TRBV16	TRBJ1-5	-	CASSQRTDNQPQHF	TGTGCCAGCAGCCAACGGACGGACAATCAGCCCCAGCATTTT
-	TRBV5-1	TRBJ2-5	-	CASSLGGEETQYF	TGCGCCAGCAGCTTGGGAGGGGAAGAGACCCAGTACTTC
once	TRBV5-6	TRBJ1-1	-	CASYRQPNTEAFF	TGTGCCAGCTACAGACAGCCGAACACTGAAGCTTTCTTT
few	TRBV7-3	TRBJ1-6	-	CASSLGSSYNSPLHF	TGTGCCAGCAGCTTAGGGAGCTCCTATAATTCACCCCTCCACTTT
-	TRBV5-5	TRBJ1-3	-	CASSPDGQTSGNTIYF	TGTGCCAGCAGCCCCGACGGACAGACCTCTGGAAACACCATATATTTT
-	TRBV5-8	TRBJ1-2	-	CASTEPGRKNYGYTF	TGTGCCAGCACGGAACCGGGACGGAAAAACTATGGCTACACCTTC
-	TRBV7-3	TRBJ1-4	TRBD1	CASSSHGVGLGQGASEEKLFF	TGTGCCAGCAGCTCCCATGGGGTGGGGTTGGGACAGGGGGCGTCGGAGGAAAAACTGTTTTTT
-	TRBV12-3/TRBV12-4	TRBJ1-4	-	CASRGPTNEKLFF	TGTGCCAGCCGAGGCCCAACTAATGAAAAACTGTTTTTT
-	TRBV18	TRBJ2-5	-	CASSPQGGETQYF	TGTGCCAGCTCACCCCAGGGGGGAGAGACCCAGTACTTC
-	TRBV4-1	TRBJ2-2	-	CASSQVSSNTGELFF	TGCGCCAGCAGCCAAGTCAGCAGCAACACCGGGGAGCTGTTTTTT
-	TRBV9	TRBJ2-1	TRBD2	CASSPSGGVYNEQFF	TGTGCCAGCAGCCCAAGCGGGGGGGTTTACAATGAGCAGTTCTTC
few	TRBV6-2/TRBV6-3	TRBJ2-5	-	CASSYSRLETQYF	TGTGCCAGCAGTTACTCTAGGTTAGAGACCCAGTACTTC
-	TRBV5-1	TRBJ1-2	-	CASSPFGGLGYTF	TGCGCCAGCAGCCCGTTCGGGGGGCTAGGCTACACCTTC
once	TRBV4-1	TRBJ1-4	TRBD1	CASSPQPGQGDEKLFF	TGCGCCAGCAGCCCCCAGCCGGGACAGGGAGATGAAAAACTGTTTTTT
-	TRBV6-2/TRBV6-3	TRBJ1-5	-	CASSRNFNQPQHF	TGTGCCAGCAGTCGGAACTTCAATCAGCCCCAGCATTTT
once	TRBV27	TRBJ1-1	-	CASSLLSPNTEAFF	TGTGCCAGCAGTTTATTATCTCCTAACACTGAAGCTTTCTTT
-	TRBV4-1	TRBJ2-5	TRBD1	CASSNPRTGQETQYF	TGCGCCAGCAGCAACCCAAGGACAGGCCAAGAGACCCAGTACTTC
-	TRBV2	TRBJ1-1	TRBD1	CASRVRQGANRVNTEAFF	TGTGCCAGCAGGGTAAGACAGGGGGCGAATAGGGTGAACACTGAAGCTTTCTTT
-	TRBV30	TRBJ1-4	-	CAWSVSAEERSTNEKLFF	TGTGCCTGGAGTGTTTCGGCGGAAGAGAGGTCAACTAATGAAAAACTGTTTTTT
-	TRBV24-1	TRBJ2-2	TRBD1	CATRGTGENWELFF	TGTGCCACCAGAGGGACAGGGGAGAATTGGGAGCTGTTTTTT